This TCR beta chain was captured by sequencing in a study of tumor-infiltrating lymphocytes in localized non-small cell lung cancer. Study-wide background: Some samples were collected after neoadjuvant chemotherapy; smokers, never-smokers and several histologies were included. Each patient gave resected tumor and non-adjacent uninvolved lung tissue.

Trimming shortened V by 5 bases and J by 8 bases, and 16 bases separated the two germline ends. The V gene's germline CDR1 is GTSNPN and CDR2 SVGIG (reference sequence). The CDR3 runs to 13 residues. Broader study findings: T-cell fraction did not differ between immunotypes IM1 and IM2. TCR sequencing covered a subset of patients with enough tissue.

Some clones are missing from TCRdb's copy, which holds only in-frame ones; the method was immunoSEQ multiplex PCR. Altogether over 12,000 clones are present, 65% to 90% being singletons, with the ten largest covering about 19%. Comments on this clone: Its target is not known.

The specimen sequenced was lung tumor tissue. The source of this sequence is a human donor with non-small cell lung cancer. The chain recombines TRBV30 with TRBJ2-1; D tentatively reads TRBD1 or TRBD2 (5 bases each). The CDR3 protein is CAWGDGGSYEQFF. In DNA, the CDR3 is TGTGCCTGGGGGGACGGTGGTAGCTATGAGCAGTTCTTC.